The 12 T cell receptor beta chains below come from one sample, sequenced in a study of graft-versus-host responses after intestinal transplantation. Their cognate antigens are unknown. Profiled with immunoSEQ multiplex PCR; TCRdb holds only in-frame clones, not every one. The sample includes approximately 46,000 clones, about four fifths seen only once; the top ten take roughly 0.45%. The material was unstimulated CD4+ T cells sorted from spleen or lymph node cells, obtained before transplant. These receptors all stem from a human donor who was the organ donor for an intestinal transplant.

CDR3 amino acids: CASSQGVAATDTQYF. The CDR3 DNA reads TGCGCCAGCAGCCAAGGAGTAGCGGCCACAGATACGCAGTATTTT. V and J are TRBV4-3 and TRBJ2-3, with D possibly being TRBD2 (6 bases). The CDR3 contains 15 residues. V gave up 1 base and J gave up 2 bases, with 10 bases separating them. Germline V gives CDR1 LGHNA, CDR2 YSLEER.

This clone occurred once. This chain links TRBV11-2 with TRBJ2-7; 11 bases line up with TRBD2. CDR1 is SGHAT, CDR2 FQNNGV, per germline. The V gene end was trimmed by 6 bases and the J gene end by 4 bases; junction bases not matched to a gene: 8. The length of the CDR3 is 15 residues. The CDR3 DNA is TGTGCCAGCAGATACCGACTAGCGGGGTCATACGAGCAGTACTTC. It translates to CASRYRLAGSYEQYF. Supplemented by reference TRBV11-2 and TRBJ2-7, the full variable domain reads EAGVAQSPRYKIIEKRQSVAFWCNPISGHATLYWYQQILGQGPKLLIQFQNNGVVDDSQLPKDRFSAERLKGVDSTLKIQPAKLEDSAVYLCASRYRLAGSYEQYFGPGTRLTVT.

This sequence joins TRBV6-5 and TRBJ1-1; a weak D match, TRBD1 (5 bases). Trimming removed 4 bases from V and 8 bases from J, with 17 bases in between. This CDR3 has 14 amino acids. The germline CDR1 and CDR2 sequences are MNHEY and SVGAGI. In DNA, the CDR3 is TGTGCCAGCAGTTTCACGATACCTCAGGGCGAAGCTTTCTTT. Its translation is CASSFTIPQGEAFF.

The genes are TRBV5-1 and TRBJ2-5, with 11 positions matching TRBD2. V lost 0 bases, J lost 4 bases, and 5 bases stayed unmatched. Germline V gene data show CDR1 as SGHRS and CDR2 as YFSETQ. This CDR3 region has 16 residues. The CDR3 reads CASSLVVAGGPETQYF. DNA for the CDR3: TGCGCCAGCAGCTTGGTGGTAGCGGGGGGGCCAGAGACCCAGTACTTC.

J is TRBJ2-3 and V is TRBV11-2; D not certain. The germline V gene has CDR1 SGHAT and CDR2 FQNNGV. This CDR3 region has 13 residues. With 1 base removed from V and 4 bases from J, the gap between germline ends came to 6 bases. The CDR3 DNA sequence: TGTGCCAGCAGCTTAGCTCAAGCAGATACGCAGTATTTT. Translated, it gives CASSLAQADTQYF. The full variable domain, with the rest looked up from reference TRBV11-2 and TRBJ2-3, is EAGVAQSPRYKIIEKRQSVAFWCNPISGHATLYWYQQILGQGPKLLIQFQNNGVVDDSQLPKDRFSAERLKGVDSTLKIQPAKLEDSAVYLCASSLAQADTQYFGPGTRLTVL.

This rearrangement joins TRBV10-1 to TRBJ1-1; D unresolved. The germline V gene encodes CDR1 WNHNN and CDR2 SYGVQD (reference sequence). V was cut by 2 bases and J by 3 bases, with 7 bases left in between. CDR3 length: 13 amino acids. This CDR3 is CASSEGEHTEAFF. The CDR3 bases are TGCGCCAGCAGTGAGGGGGAGCACACTGAAGCTTTCTTT.

The J gene is TRBJ2-3, the V gene TRBV25-1, with no clear D. Germline V gene data show CDR1 as MGHDK and CDR2 as SYGVNS. Trimming removed 1 base from V and 4 bases from J, with 12 bases in between. The length of the CDR3 is 15 residues. CDR3 coding DNA: TGTGCCAGCAGTGAATTGAGGACCTTGTCAGATACGCAGTATTTT. Its protein product is CASSELRTLSDTQYF.

This clone was observed a few times. The chain recombines TRBV4-1 with TRBJ2-4; 8 nucleotides agree with TRBD2. The V segment lost 3 bases and the J segment 3 bases; nucleotides outside the gene matches: 7. The CDR3 is 16 amino acids. Looked up from germline, CDR1 is MGHRA and CDR2 is YSYEKL. CDR3 coding DNA: TGCGCCAGCAGCCATCCCCGGGGGGGCGGCAAAAACATTCAGTACTTC. As protein: CASSHPRGGGKNIQYF.

This clone was detected once. The V gene is TRBV7-9, the J gene TRBJ1-2; possibly TRBD1 for D (6 bases). Germline loops: CDR1 SEHNR, CDR2 FQNEAQ (reference sequence). V was clipped by 1 base and J by 4 bases, with 7 bases between them. This CDR3 is 13 amino acids long. The CDR3 nucleotides are TGTGCCAGCAGCTTAGGAGGGGGCTATGGCTACACCTTC. Its translation: CASSLGGGYGYTF. Combining the CDR3 with reference TRBV7-9 and TRBJ1-2 gives the whole variable domain DTGVSQNPRHKITKRGQNVTFRCDPISEHNRLYWYRQTLGQGPEFLTYFQNEAQLEKSRLLSDRFSAERPKGSFSTLEIQRTEQGDSAMYLCASSLGGGYGYTFGSGTRLTVV.

V usage is TRBV25-1 and J usage is TRBJ1-3, with 10 bases identical to TRBD1. The CDR3 is 15 amino acids. The J segment lost 4 bases and the V segment lost 7 bases, leaving 7 bases of the junction unmatched. Germline CDR1 is MGHDK and CDR2 is SYGVNS. This CDR3 reads CASTFGDRGGNTIYF. For the CDR3, the DNA is TGTGCCAGCACGTTCGGGGACAGGGGAGGAAACACCATATATTTT.

The chain recombines TRBV7-8 with TRBJ2-7; D might be TRBD2 (5 bases). V was shortened by 5 bases and J by 3 bases, with 11 bases between the two germline ends. This CDR3 has 13 residues. Looked up from germline, CDR1 is SGHVS and CDR2 is FQNEAQ. The CDR3, as DNA: TGTGCCAGCAGCCCCGGAGGATTCTACGAGCAGTACTTC. It yields the protein CASSPGGFYEQYF.

This sequence joins TRBV30 and TRBJ1-3; D gene uncertain. Trimming pared 4 bases from V and 2 bases from J, leaving 9 bases between. The CDR3 extends over 13 amino acids. In germline, CDR1 is GTSNPN, CDR2 SVGIG (reference sequence). The CDR3 DNA reads as TGTGCCTGGATAAGGTCAGCTGGAAACACCATATATTTT. It specifies CAWIRSAGNTIYF.